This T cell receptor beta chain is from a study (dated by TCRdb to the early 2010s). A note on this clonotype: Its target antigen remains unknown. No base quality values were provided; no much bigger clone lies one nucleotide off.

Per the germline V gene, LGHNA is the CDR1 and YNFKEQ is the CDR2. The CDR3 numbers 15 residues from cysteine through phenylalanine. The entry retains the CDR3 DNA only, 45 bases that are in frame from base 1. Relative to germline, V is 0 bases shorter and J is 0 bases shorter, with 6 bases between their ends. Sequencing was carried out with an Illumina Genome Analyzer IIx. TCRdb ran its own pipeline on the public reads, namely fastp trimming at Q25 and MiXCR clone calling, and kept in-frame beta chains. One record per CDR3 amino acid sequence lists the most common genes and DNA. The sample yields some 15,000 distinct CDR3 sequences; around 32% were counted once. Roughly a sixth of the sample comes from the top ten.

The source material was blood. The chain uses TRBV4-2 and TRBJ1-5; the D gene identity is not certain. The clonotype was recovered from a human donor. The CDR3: CASSQDSGSNQPQHF. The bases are TGTGCCAGCAGCCAAGATTCGGGTAGCAATCAGCCCCAGCATTTT.